Listed below are T cell receptor beta chains from one sample, sequenced in a study of monozygotic twins with inflammatory bowel disease. TCRdb reprocessed the 5' RACE reads; each CDR3 protein has one entry and no DNA is given. This sample's clone table lists 200,000 to 250,000 distinct CDR3 sequences. Source material: blood. The receptors were sampled from a human donor with ulcerative colitis or Crohn's disease, or a healthy co-twin of an affected twin (not recorded which). The CDR3 runs from the conserved cysteine through the conserved F or W. The order of the fields is V gene, J gene, CDR3 protein.

>TRBV6-6|TRBJ1-5
CASSSYSVNQPQHF
>TRBV7-9|TRBJ1-2
CASSLGTWDSYGYTF
>TRBV7-6|TRBJ2-5
CASSLEGGQNPQETQYF
>TRBV10-3|TRBJ2-5
CAISNSRQETQYF
>TRBV20-1|TRBJ1-2
CSAGEDRVDGYTF
>TRBV12-3/TRBV12-4|TRBJ2-1
CASSPRTGYNEQFF
>TRBV7-8|TRBJ2-1
CASTNNRGQIVTYNEQFF
>TRBV11-1|TRBJ2-3
CASSLEDEYYF
>TRBV7-9|TRBJ2-2
CASSPDRNTGELFF
>TRBV12-3/TRBV12-4|TRBJ1-2
CASADRDYGYTF